This T cell receptor beta chain stems from a study of OX40 agonist ivuxolimab in advanced cancers. Background on the study: Every 2 weeks, patients got intravenous ivuxolimab at one of six dose levels (0.01-10 mg/kg).

The data were produced by immunoSEQ multiplex PCR, yet TCRdb's version contains in-frame clones alone and is incomplete. The table records tens of thousands of clones, approximately 80% of them present only once. CDR1 MNHEY and CDR2 SMNVEV come from the germline V gene (reference sequence). This CDR3 spans 16 amino acids. The V and J ends lost 5 bases and 0 bases, in that order; junction bases with no gene match: 7. The chain is built from TRBV27 and TRBJ1-3, with 7 bases fitting TRBD1. Sequencing was performed on CD4+ or CD8+ T cells sorted from blood, taken in a trial of the OX40 agonist ivuxolimab. This clonotype originated in an adult with an advanced solid tumor such as melanoma, head and neck, liver or kidney cancer. The CDR3 DNA follows: TGTGCCAGCAGTCCCGGGACAGTCTTCTCTGGAAACACCATATATTTT. Protein sequence: CASSPGTVFSGNTIYF.